The 15 T cell receptor beta chains below were found in one sample sequenced in a study of blood T cell repertoires in COVID-19. TCRdb's table, derived via immunoSEQ multiplex PCR, lists solely in-frame clones and lacks some. The repertoire consists of about 80,000 clones, with 76% occurring once and the leading ten covering 15% to 20%. The sample was peripheral blood. Every receptor here comes from a man in his sixties or seventies with active or convalescent COVID-19.

The V gene is TRBV14, the J gene TRBJ2-2; TRBD1 matches 7 bases. CDR3 size: 15 residues. Germline V gene lookup returns CDR1 SGHDN and CDR2 FVKESK. V shed 5 bases, J shed 4 bases, and the junction held 7 bases outside the gene matches. DNA for the CDR3: TGTGCCAGCAGCTACCTTGACAGGGTCACCGGGGAGCTGTTTTTT. It is translated as CASSYLDRVTGELFF.

The chain couples TRBV11-2 to TRBJ2-7; 8 nucleotides line up with TRBD1. V dropped 3 bases and J dropped 2; count of bases not matched to a gene: 12. Germline loops: CDR1 SGHAT, CDR2 FQNNGV. The CDR3 has 17 amino acids. The CDR3 protein is CASSLGARSGQAYEQYF. Written as DNA, the CDR3 is TGTGCCAGCAGCTTGGGCGCTAGGTCGGGACAGGCCTACGAGCAGTACTTC.

The chain uses TRBV28 and TRBJ2-1; perhaps TRBD1 as D (5 bases). The ends were cut back, 8 bases at V and 4 bases at J, with 9 bases in the middle. This CDR3 is built from 12 residues. Germline CDR1 and CDR2: MDHEN and SYDVKM. CDR3 nucleotides: TGTGCCAGCCGGCAGGGTTACAATGAGCAGTTCTTC. It is translated as CASRQGYNEQFF.

This sequence joins TRBV2 and TRBJ1-5, with D unresolved. The V end was cut by 5 bases, the J end by 0 bases, with 11 bases between. Germline-derived CDR1 and CDR2 are SNHLY and FYNNEI. This CDR3 contains 15 residues. Here the CDR3 reads CASSRARGSNQPQHF. CDR3 coding DNA: TGTGCCAGCAGTCGAGCCCGGGGTAGCAATCAGCCCCAGCATTTT.

The chain employs TRBV7-8 and TRBJ2-3, with a weak D call TRBD2 (6 bases). V dropped 0 bases and J dropped 7 bases, with 8 bases sitting between them. The germline V gene encodes CDR1 SGHVS and CDR2 FQNEAQ. The CDR3 loop spans 13 amino acids. Here the CDR3 reads CASSLAGLNTQYF. The CDR3 bases are TGTGCCAGCAGCTTAGCGGGACTCAATACGCAGTATTTT.

This clone was counted between two and nine times. The J gene is TRBJ2-7, the V gene TRBV24-1; D might be TRBD2 (6 bases). Germline V gene sequence: CDR1 KGHDR, CDR2 SFDVKD. This CDR3 contains 17 residues. V lost 2 bases to trimming and J lost 0 bases, with 16 bases between them. CDR3 in DNA: TGTGCCACCAGTGATTATTCAACCGGGACTCACTCCTACGAGCAGTACTTC. Translating it yields CATSDYSTGTHSYEQYF.

The chain recombines TRBV5-1 with TRBJ2-5, with a possible D match to TRBD1 (7 bases). Trimming removed 3 bases at V and 4 bases at J, with 16 bases between. Germline CDR1 is SGHRS and CDR2 is YFSETQ. The CDR3 runs 15 residues. Here the CDR3 DNA reads TGCGCCAGCAGCTCGAGACAGGGAGGAGGAGAGACCCAGTACTTC. This codes for CASSSRQGGGETQYF.

V gene TRBV3-1 (or the pseudogene TRBV3-2) combines with J gene TRBJ2-5; D may be TRBD2 (6 bases). The CDR3 runs 17 residues. Germline V gene data show CDR1 as LGHDT and CDR2 as YNNKEL (reference sequence). The V and J ends lost 2 bases and 2 bases respectively, with 18 bases between them. In DNA, the CDR3 is TGTGCCAGCAGCCAACCTCCCCGGGGGAGCACGCAAGAGACCCAGTACTTC. It encodes CASSQPPRGSTQETQYF.

The CDR3 loop is CASRSGTTLFQETQYF. CDR3 bases: TGCGCCAGCAGGTCCGGGACTACCCTCTTCCAAGAGACCCAGTACTTC. The V gene is TRBV5-1, the J gene TRBJ2-5; 7 bases are a match to TRBD2. The length of the CDR3 is 16 residues. Germline CDR1 is SGHRS and CDR2 is YFSETQ. Losses at the gene ends were 5 bases for V and 1 base for J; bases not matched to a gene: 11. The full variable domain, its missing parts supplied by reference TRBV5-1 and TRBJ2-5, is KAGVTQTPRYLIKTRGQQVTLSCSPISGHRSVSWYQQTPGQGLQFLFEYFSETQRNKGNFPGRFSGRQFSNSRSEMNVSTLELGDSALYLCASRSGTTLFQETQYFGPGTRLLVL.

The chain has TRBV6-1 and TRBJ1-6, with 10 bases fitting TRBD1. In germline, CDR1 is MNHNS, CDR2 SASEGT. The CDR3 consists of 16 residues. V lost 3 bases to trimming and J lost 4 bases; unmatched junction nucleotides: 3. For the CDR3, the DNA is TGTGCCAGCAGTGAGATGGACAGGGGGTATAATTCACCCCTCCACTTT. This codes for CASSEMDRGYNSPLHF.

V usage is TRBV6-5 and J usage is TRBJ2-7; weak D call: TRBD2 (6 bases). CDR3 length equals 12 residues. With 10 bases removed from V and 3 bases from J, the gap between germline ends came to 13 bases. Germline assignment: CDR1 MNHEY and CDR2 SVGAGI. CDR3 sequence (DNA): TGTGCCACCGGACCGGGACTCTACGAGCAGTACTTC. Translation gives CATGPGLYEQYF.

V usage is TRBV7-9 and J usage is TRBJ2-7, with TRBD2 as a possible D gene (5 bases). The CDR3 totals 13 residues. From germline, CDR1 is SEHNR and CDR2 FQNEAQ (reference sequence). The V gene lost 5 bases and the J gene lost 3 bases, with 11 bases spanning the gap. CDR3 sequence reads: CASSGAAIYEQYF. CDR3 in DNA: TGTGCCAGCAGCGGAGCGGCTATCTACGAGCAGTACTTC. The entire variable domain, with the rest obtained from reference TRBV7-9 and TRBJ2-7, is as follows: DTGVSQNPRHKITKRGQNVTFRCDPISEHNRLYWYRQTLGQGPEFLTYFQNEAQLEKSRLLSDRFSAERPKGSFSTLEIQRTEQGDSAMYLCASSGAAIYEQYFGPGTRLTVT.

The chain combines TRBV5-1 with TRBJ2-5; 10 bases are a match to TRBD2. The CDR3 consists of 16 residues. Per the germline V gene, CDR1 is SGHRS and CDR2 is YFSETQ. Unmatched junction bases numbered 7, after V lost 5 bases and J lost 0 bases. The CDR3 spells CASRRDLAGDQETQYF. The DNA of the CDR3 is TGCGCCAGCAGACGGGACCTAGCGGGGGACCAAGAGACCCAGTACTTC. The whole variable domain, filled in from reference TRBV5-1 and TRBJ2-5, reads KAGVTQTPRYLIKTRGQQVTLSCSPISGHRSVSWYQQTPGQGLQFLFEYFSETQRNKGNFPGRFSGRQFSNSRSEMNVSTLELGDSALYLCASRRDLAGDQETQYFGPGTRLLVL.

The CDR3 region has the DNA TGTGCCAGCAGTGTGGGCCTCTATGGCTACACCTTC. This sequence encodes CASSVGLYGYTF. The V and J genes are TRBV28 and TRBJ1-2; the D is unclear. The CDR3 contains 12 residues. Germline assignment: CDR1 MDHEN and CDR2 SYDVKM. V was shortened by 5 bases and J by 4 bases, with 8 bases between the two germline ends.

The chain has TRBV6-5 and TRBJ1-1, with TRBD1 as a possible D gene (5 bases). This CDR3 has 15 residues. Trimming stripped 2 bases from V and 5 bases from J, with 15 bases between. Germline loops: CDR1 MNHEY, CDR2 SVGAGI. The CDR3 sequence: CASSYGGERGTEAFF. Written as DNA, the CDR3 is TGTGCCAGCAGTTACGGGGGGGAAAGAGGTACTGAAGCTTTCTTT.